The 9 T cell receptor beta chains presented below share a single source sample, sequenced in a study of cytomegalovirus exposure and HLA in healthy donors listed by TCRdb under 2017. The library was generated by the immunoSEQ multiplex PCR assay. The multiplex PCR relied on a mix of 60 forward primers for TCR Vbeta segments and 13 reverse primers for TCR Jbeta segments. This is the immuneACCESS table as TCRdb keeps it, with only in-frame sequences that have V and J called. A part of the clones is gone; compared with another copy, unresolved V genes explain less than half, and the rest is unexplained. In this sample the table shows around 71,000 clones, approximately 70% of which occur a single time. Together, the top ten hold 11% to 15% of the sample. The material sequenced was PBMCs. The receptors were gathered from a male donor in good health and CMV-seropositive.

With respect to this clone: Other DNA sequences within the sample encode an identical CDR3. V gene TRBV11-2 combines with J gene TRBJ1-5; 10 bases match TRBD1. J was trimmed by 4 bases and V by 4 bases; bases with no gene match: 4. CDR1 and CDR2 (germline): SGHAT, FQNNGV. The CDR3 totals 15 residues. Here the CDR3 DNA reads TGTGCCAGCAGCTCGGGACAGGGGAGGAATCAGCCCCAGCATTTT. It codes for CASSSGQGRNQPQHF.

In nucleotides, the CDR3 is TGTGCAAGTCGCTTGGGGCCTGAAGCTTTCTTT. This encodes CASRLGPEAFF. The chain couples TRBV12-2 to TRBJ1-1; the tabulated D call, TRBD1, remains unverified against the DNA. TRBV12-2 is reported as a pseudogene. CDR3 length equals 11 residues.

CDR3 bases: TGTGCCAGCAGTGAACTAGCGGGGGGTTCAGATACGCAGTATTTT. This sequence encodes CASSELAGGSDTQYF. V and J are TRBV6-1 and TRBJ2-3; 11 nucleotides match TRBD2. The CDR3 is 15 amino acids. CDR1 MNHNS and CDR2 SASEGT come from the germline V gene. V shed 2 bases and J 4 bases; nucleotides not matched to a gene: 2.

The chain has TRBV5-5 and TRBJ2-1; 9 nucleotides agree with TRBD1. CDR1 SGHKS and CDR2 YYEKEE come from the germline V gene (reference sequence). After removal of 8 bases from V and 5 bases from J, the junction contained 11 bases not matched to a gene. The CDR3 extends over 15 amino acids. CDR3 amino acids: CASKLTGGVDNEQFF. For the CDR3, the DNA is TGTGCCAGTAAGCTGACAGGGGGGGTAGACAATGAGCAGTTCTTC.

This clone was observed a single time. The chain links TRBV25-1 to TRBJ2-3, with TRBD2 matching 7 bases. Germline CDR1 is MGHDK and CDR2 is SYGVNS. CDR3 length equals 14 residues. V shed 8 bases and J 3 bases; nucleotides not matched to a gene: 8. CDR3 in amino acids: CASVSGIWTDTQYF. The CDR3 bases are TGTGCCAGCGTGAGCGGGATATGGACAGATACGCAGTATTTT.

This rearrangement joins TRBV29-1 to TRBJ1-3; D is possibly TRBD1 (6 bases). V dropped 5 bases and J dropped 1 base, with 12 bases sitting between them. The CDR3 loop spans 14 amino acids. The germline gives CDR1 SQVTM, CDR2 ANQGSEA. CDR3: CSVSPDSSGNTIYF. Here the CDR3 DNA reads TGCAGCGTTTCCCCGGACAGTTCTGGAAACACCATATATTTT.

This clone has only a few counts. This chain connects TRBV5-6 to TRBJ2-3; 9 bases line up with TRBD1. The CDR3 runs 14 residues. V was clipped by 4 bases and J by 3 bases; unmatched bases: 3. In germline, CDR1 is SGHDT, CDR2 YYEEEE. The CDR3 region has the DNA TGTGCCAGCAGCAACAGGGGGCTTACAGATACGCAGTATTTT. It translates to CASSNRGLTDTQYF.

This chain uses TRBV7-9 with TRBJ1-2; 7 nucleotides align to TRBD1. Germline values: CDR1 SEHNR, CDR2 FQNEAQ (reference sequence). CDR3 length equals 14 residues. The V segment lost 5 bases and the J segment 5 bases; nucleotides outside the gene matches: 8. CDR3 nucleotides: TGTGCCAGCAGCGGAGGGGGCGCAGCATATGGCTACACCTTC. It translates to CASSGGGAAYGYTF.

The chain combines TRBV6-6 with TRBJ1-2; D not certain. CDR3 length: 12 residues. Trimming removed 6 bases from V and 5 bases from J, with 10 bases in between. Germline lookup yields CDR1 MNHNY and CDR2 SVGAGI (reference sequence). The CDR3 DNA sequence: TGTGCCAGCAGCGAGGGTGGTTATGGCTACACCTTC. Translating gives CASSEGGYGYTF.